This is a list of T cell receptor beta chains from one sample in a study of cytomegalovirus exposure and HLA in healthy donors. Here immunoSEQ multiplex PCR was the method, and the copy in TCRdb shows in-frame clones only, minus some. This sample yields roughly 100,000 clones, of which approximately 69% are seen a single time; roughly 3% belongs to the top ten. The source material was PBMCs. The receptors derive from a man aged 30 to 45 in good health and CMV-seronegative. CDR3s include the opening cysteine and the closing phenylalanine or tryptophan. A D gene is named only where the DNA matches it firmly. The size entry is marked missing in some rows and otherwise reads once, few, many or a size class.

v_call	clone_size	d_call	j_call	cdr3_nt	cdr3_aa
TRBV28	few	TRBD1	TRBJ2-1	TGTGCCAGCAGTTCGGGGACAGTAGGGCAGTTCTTC	CASSSGTVGQFF
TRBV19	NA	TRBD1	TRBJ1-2	TGTGCCAGTAGTATAGTCCGACAGGGGTATGGCTGCACCTTC	CASSIVRQGYGCTF
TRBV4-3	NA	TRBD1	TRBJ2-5	TGCGCCAGCAGCCAAGATTCGTGGACAGGGAGCGAGACCCAGTACTTC	CASSQDSWTGSETQYF
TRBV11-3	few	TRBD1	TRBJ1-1	TGTGCCAGCAGCTTAGGGGGGGACAGTGAAGCTTTCTTT	CASSLGGDSEAFF
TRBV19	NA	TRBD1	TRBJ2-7	TGTGCCAGTAGTCAATACAGGGGATCCGAGCAGTACTTC	CASSQYRGSEQYF
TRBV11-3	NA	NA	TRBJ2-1	TGTGCCAGCAGCTTATCTGGGCAATTCTTGGTCTACAATGAGCAGTTCTTC	CASSLSGQFLVYNEQFF
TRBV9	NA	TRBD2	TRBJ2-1	TGTGCCAGCAGCGCCCGGACTAGCGGGAGCTCCTACAATGAGCAGTTCTTC	CASSARTSGSSYNEQFF
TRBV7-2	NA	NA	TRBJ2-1	TGTGCCAGCAGCCCCGGACTAGGGGGAGTTGAGCAGTTCTTC	CASSPGLGGVEQFF
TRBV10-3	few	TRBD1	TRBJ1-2	TGTGCCATCAGTGGCTGGGACAGGGGGAAAGGCTACACCTTC	CAISGWDRGKGYTF
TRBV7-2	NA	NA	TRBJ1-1	TGTGCCAGCAGCTTTGCAGGGCCCACTGAAGCTTTCTTT	CASSFAGPTEAFF
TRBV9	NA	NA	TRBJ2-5	TGTGCCAGCAGCGTAGTCGGGGTGGGATTCGAGACCCAGTACTTC	CASSVVGVGFETQYF
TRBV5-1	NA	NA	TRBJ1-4	TGCGCCAGCAGCCCCCTCTCGACAGGCGGTCAGGCAAAACTGTTTTTT	CASSPLSTGGQAKLFF
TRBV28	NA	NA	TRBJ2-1	TGTGCCAGCAGTTTGATCGGGGGAGAGGATGAGCAGTTCTTC	CASSLIGGEDEQFF
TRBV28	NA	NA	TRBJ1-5	TGTGCCAGCAGAGGGGAAACGAGCAATCAGCCCCAGCATTTT	CASRGETSNQPQHF
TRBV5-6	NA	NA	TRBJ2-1	TGTGCCAGCAGCCTTGGGTGGGCCCCCTACAATGAGCAGTTCTTC	CASSLGWAPYNEQFF
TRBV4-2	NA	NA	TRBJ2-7	TGTGCCAGCAGCCAAGAGTCGCGGAACTACGAGCAGTACTTC	CASSQESRNYEQYF
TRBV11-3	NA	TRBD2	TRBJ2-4	TGTGCCAGCAGCCCCTCGACTAGCGGGAGGATGTTAGCAGCCAAAAACATTCAGTACTTC	CASSPSTSGRMLAAKNIQYF
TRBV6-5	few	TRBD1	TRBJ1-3	TGTGCCAGCAGTTATTATGGACAGGGGACAAACACCATATATTTT	CASSYYGQGTNTIYF
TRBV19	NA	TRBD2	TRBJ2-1	TGTGCCAGTAGTATAGTATGGACTAGCGGGAATGAGCAGTTCTTC	CASSIVWTSGNEQFF
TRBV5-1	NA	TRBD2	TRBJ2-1	TGCGCCAGCAGCTTCGGACTAGCGGGAGGGCAGACTGAGCAGTTCTTC	CASSFGLAGGQTEQFF